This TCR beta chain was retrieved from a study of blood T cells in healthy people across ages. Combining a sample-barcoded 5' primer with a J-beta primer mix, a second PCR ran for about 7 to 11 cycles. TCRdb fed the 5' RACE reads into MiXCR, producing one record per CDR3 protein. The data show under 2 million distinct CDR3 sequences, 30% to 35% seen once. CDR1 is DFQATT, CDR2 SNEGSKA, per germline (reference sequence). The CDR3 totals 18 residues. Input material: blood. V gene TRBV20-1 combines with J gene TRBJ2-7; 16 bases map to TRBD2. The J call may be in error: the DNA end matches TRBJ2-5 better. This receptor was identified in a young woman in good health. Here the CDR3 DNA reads TGCAGTGCCGGACGAGGGGGACTAGCGGGGGGGCCTCTAGAGACCCAGTACTTC. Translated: CSAGRGGLAGGPLETQYF.